A single sample gave rise to the 11 T cell receptor beta chains below, sequenced in a study of CD8+ T cells in alopecia areata. Treatment: oral pan-JAK inhibitor, 5-10 mg twice daily. cDNA serving as the sequencing template came from extracted, reverse transcribed RNA. Method: immunoSEQ multiplex PCR; TCRdb's copy keeps in-frame clones and lacks some. Found here are some 99,000 clones, roughly two thirds of them singletons; the top ten hold 15% to 18%. The specimen was CD8+ T cells sorted from blood, collected at week 4, from a patient treated with tofacitinib. The receptor set was obtained from a human donor with alopecia areata.

The gene calls are TRBV15 and TRBJ2-5; 9 bases map to TRBD2. J was trimmed by 4 bases and V by 1 base; bases with no gene match: 16. In germline, CDR1 is LNHNV, CDR2 YYDKDF (reference sequence). The CDR3 has 19 residues. CDR3 amino acids: CATSRVGASGMFFGETQYF. The CDR3 DNA reads TGTGCCACCAGCAGAGTAGGGGCTAGCGGGATGTTTTTCGGAGAGACCCAGTACTTC. The full variable domain, completed using reference TRBV15 and TRBJ2-5, is DAMVIQNPRYQVTQFGKPVTLSCSQTLNHNVMYWYQQKSSQAPKLLFHYYDKDFNNEADTPDNFQSRRPNTSFCFLDIRSPGLGDTAMYLCATSRVGASGMFFGETQYFGPGTRLLVL.

This clone has a count of ten or more. CDR3 nucleotide sequence: TGCGCCAGCAGTGAGGATACTGAAGCTTTCTTT. Residues: CASSEDTEAFF. The J gene is TRBJ1-1, the V gene TRBV10-2; no clear D gene. CDR1 and CDR2 (germline): WSHSY, SAAADI. The CDR3 runs to 11 residues. V lost 2 bases and J 5 bases, leaving 3 bases between the germline ends.

This chain joins TRBV29-1 and TRBJ2-1, with TRBD1 identical over 7 bases. In germline, CDR1 is SQVTM, CDR2 ANQGSEA. The CDR3 is made up of 14 amino acids. V shed 6 bases, J shed 7 bases, and the junction held 12 bases outside the gene matches. CDR3 in amino acids: CSVPTGDPINEQFF. Here the CDR3 DNA reads TGCAGCGTACCCACAGGGGATCCAATTAATGAGCAGTTCTTC.

DNA of the CDR3: TGTGCCAGTAGTAGTCGGGGGGAAGAGACCCAGTACTTC. Its translation is CASSSRGEETQYF. V usage is TRBV19 and J usage is TRBJ2-5; TRBD2 matches 7 bases. Germline loops: CDR1 LNHDA, CDR2 SQIVND (reference sequence). With V trimmed by 4 bases and J by 3 bases, 2 bases remained unmatched. This CDR3 spans 13 amino acids. Filled out from reference TRBV19 and TRBJ2-5, the complete variable domain reads DGGITQSPKYLFRKEGQNVTLSCEQNLNHDAMYWYRQDPGQGLRLIYYSQIVNDFQKGDIAEGYSVSREKKESFPLTVTSAQKNPTAFYLCASSSRGEETQYFGPGTRLLVL.

This clone showed up just a few times. The chain links TRBV6-1 to TRBJ2-6; D is unclear. Germline loops: CDR1 MNHNS, CDR2 SASEGT. The length of the CDR3 is 15 residues. Between the trimmed V and J ends, which lost 4 bases and 0 bases, there was a span of 7 bases. In DNA, the CDR3 is TGTGCCAGCAGTGTAGCAAGCTCTGGGGCCAACGTCCTGACTTTC. Protein product: CASSVASSGANVLTF.

To note about this clone: In the same sample, other DNA sequences code for this CDR3. The chain joins TRBV27 to TRBJ1-1; no clear D gene. Trimming pared 4 bases from V and 2 bases from J, leaving 5 bases between. The CDR3 is 12 amino acids. Germline V gene lookup returns CDR1 MNHEY and CDR2 SMNVEV (reference sequence). The chain's CDR3 is CASSSGNTEAFF. CDR3 nucleotide sequence: TGTGCCAGCAGTTCCGGAAACACTGAAGCTTTCTTT.

The chain uses TRBV9 and TRBJ2-1; 9 bases fit TRBD1. Unmatched junction bases numbered 2, after V lost 0 bases and J lost 1 base. The CDR3 is 16 amino acids. Germline assignment: CDR1 SGDLS and CDR2 YYNGEE. This chain's CDR3 is CASSVEGQGSYNEQFF. Here the CDR3 DNA reads TGTGCCAGCAGCGTAGAGGGACAGGGATCCTACAATGAGCAGTTCTTC.

The chain employs TRBV4-1 and TRBJ1-1, with D unresolved. Trimming removed 1 base from V and 7 bases from J, with 16 bases in between. There are 15 residues in the CDR3. Per the germline V gene, CDR1 is MGHRA and CDR2 is YSYEKL. The CDR3, as DNA: TGCGCCAGCAGCCAAGTGAATGGTGGGAGTGATGAAGCTTTCTTT. It specifies CASSQVNGGSDEAFF.

This clone was recorded a few times. The genes are TRBV4-3 and TRBJ1-4, with TRBD1 as a possible D gene (5 bases). V lost 3 bases, J lost 0 bases, and 14 bases lay in between. Germline CDR1 LGHNA, CDR2 YSLEER. This CDR3 spans 17 amino acids. CDR3: CASSQTSGPPTNEKLFF. DNA for the CDR3: TGCGCCAGCAGCCAGACGTCGGGGCCCCCAACTAATGAAAAACTGTTTTTT.

The chain combines TRBV6-5 with TRBJ2-7, with D perhaps TRBD1 (5 bases). CDR1 is MNHEY and CDR2 is SVGAGI in the germline V gene. The CDR3 length is 16 residues. The ends were cut back, 0 bases at V and 2 bases at J, with 14 bases in the middle. CDR3 in amino acids: CASSYSRRVFAYEQYF. The CDR3 DNA reads as TGTGCCAGCAGTTACTCGCGCAGGGTTTTCGCCTACGAGCAGTACTTC.

V gene TRBV30 combines with J gene TRBJ1-5; tentatively, D is TRBD1 (6 bases). This CDR3 contains 13 residues. V gave up 2 bases and J gave up 4 bases, with 9 bases separating them. CDR1 GTSNPN and CDR2 SVGIG come from the germline V gene (reference sequence). The chain's CDR3 is CAWSPQGNQPQHF. The CDR3, as DNA: TGTGCCTGGAGTCCACAGGGAAATCAGCCCCAGCATTTT.